This TCR beta chain was sequenced for a study of T cell changes during pregnancy in multiple sclerosis. The CDR3 is 15 residues long. The germline V gene has CDR1 SGDLS and CDR2 YYNGEE. The V gene end was trimmed by 4 bases and the J gene end by 5 bases; junction bases not matched to a gene: 4. Produced via immunoSEQ multiplex PCR; TCRdb's table is partial and in-frame only. The data show 70,000 to 95,000 clones, approximately 90% seen once. This specimen consisted of peripheral blood, obtained before pregnancy. This sequence originates from a female donor with multiple sclerosis, enrolled in a pregnancy study. The chain has TRBV9 and TRBJ2-1; 12 positions agree with TRBD2. The CDR3 DNA reads as TGTGCCAGCAGCCCTCGACTAGCGGGGGACAATGAGCAGTTCTTC. This sequence encodes CASSPRLAGDNEQFF.